Presented here are 9 T cell receptor beta chains from one specimen sequenced in a study of blood T cells in healthy people across ages. The second PCR ran roughly 6 to 11 cycles with a sample-barcoded 5' primer and J-beta primers. TCRdb called the 5' RACE reads again in MiXCR, with one record for every CDR3 protein. Of around 800,000 distinct CDR3 sequences listed, around two fifths are singletons. Sequencing used blood. Every receptor here comes from a man in his sixties in good health.

This rearrangement joins TRBV7-2 to TRBJ1-1; D possibly corresponds to TRBD1 (5 bases). Germline lookup yields CDR1 SGHTA and CDR2 FQGNSA. CDR3 size: 14 residues. Trimming pared 4 bases from V and 3 bases from J, leaving 12 bases between. The CDR3 sequence is CASSSVWGDTEAFF. In nucleotides, the CDR3 is TGTGCCAGCAGCTCCGTATGGGGGGACACTGAAGCTTTCTTT.

This rearrangement joins TRBV27 to TRBJ2-1; no firm D call. V lost 3 bases, J lost 6 bases, and 12 bases lay in between. The germline CDR1 and CDR2 sequences are MNHEY and SMNVEV (reference sequence). The CDR3 totals 14 residues. The CDR3 DNA follows: TGTGCCAGCAGTTTCCCAGGTGAAAGCAATGAGCAGTTCTTC. Translating gives CASSFPGESNEQFF.

This clonotype appeared once. The V call is TRBV12-3 or TRBV12-4, the J call TRBJ1-4; D possibly corresponds to TRBD1 (6 bases). V lost 5 bases and J 7 bases, leaving 14 bases between the germline ends. The CDR3 has 14 residues. The CDR3 sequence is CASSNRVFFEKLFF. In nucleotides, the CDR3 is TGTGCCAGCAGTAACAGGGTATTTTTTGAAAAACTGTTTTTT.

This clonotype showed up just a few times. The chain uses TRBV7-2 and TRBJ2-5; TRBD1 aligns across 9 bases. V shed 8 bases, J shed 4 bases, and the junction held 8 bases outside the gene matches. The CDR3 has 14 residues. The germline V gene encodes CDR1 SGHTA and CDR2 FQGNSA. The CDR3: CASAGTGLVETQYF. The CDR3 DNA is TGTGCCAGCGCCGGGACAGGGCTTGTAGAGACCCAGTACTTC.

This chain connects TRBV10-2 to TRBJ2-1, with D uncertain. Trimming shortened V by 2 bases and J by 2 bases, and 7 bases separated the two germline ends. Germline CDR1 is WSHSY and CDR2 is SAAADI. The CDR3 runs 14 residues. This chain's CDR3 is CASSEQVTYNEQFF. The CDR3 nucleotides read TGCGCCAGCAGTGAGCAGGTAACCTACAATGAGCAGTTCTTC.

The J gene is TRBJ1-4, the V gene TRBV7-2; D is uncertain. The V gene's germline CDR1 is SGHTA and CDR2 FQGNSA. The length of the CDR3 is 13 residues. V was cut by 5 bases and J by 7 bases, with 11 bases left in between. The CDR3 nucleotides are TGTGCCAGCAGCCCCTTTGTGAGTGAAAAACTGTTTTTT. Residues: CASSPFVSEKLFF.

This clonotype was seen ten or more times. V gene TRBV29-1 combines with J gene TRBJ2-7; 9 bases fit TRBD1. V lost 6 bases to trimming and J lost 2 bases; unmatched junction nucleotides: 8. The CDR3 totals 14 residues. Germline CDR1 reads SQVTM; CDR2 reads ANQGSEA. CDR3 amino acids: CSVIRDRAPYEQYF. In DNA, the CDR3 is TGCAGCGTAATCCGGGACAGGGCACCCTACGAGCAGTACTTC.

This clonotype was observed a few times. This chain connects TRBV6-1 to TRBJ2-1, with D possibly TRBD2 on 5 matching bases. From germline, CDR1 is MNHNS and CDR2 SASEGT. Trimming stripped 7 bases from V and 0 bases from J, with 10 bases between. The CDR3 covers 14 residues. This CDR3 is CASILASSYNEQFF. The CDR3 region has the DNA TGTGCCAGCATCTTAGCGAGCTCCTACAATGAGCAGTTCTTC.

The V gene is TRBV3-1, the J gene TRBJ2-3; a possible D gene is TRBD2 (7 bases). Trimming shortened V by 0 bases and J by 8 bases, and 21 bases separated the two germline ends. Germline lookup yields CDR1 LGHDT and CDR2 YNNKEL (reference sequence). This CDR3 contains 17 residues. Here the CDR3 DNA reads TGTGCCAGCAGCCAAGATAGTCGCGGGGGCGCCTCCTGTACGCAGTATTTT. Protein sequence: CASSQDSRGGASCTQYF.